This is a list of T cell receptor beta chains from one sample in a study of blood T cell repertoires in COVID-19. Clones were sequenced by immunoSEQ multiplex PCR, and TCRdb holds only the in-frame ones, with some missing. The sample has about 20,000 clones, about 88% seen once; the top ten hold roughly 9.8%. Material for sequencing was peripheral blood. These receptors were taken from a human donor in a cohort sampled during active COVID-19. CDR3s include the opening cysteine and the closing phenylalanine or tryptophan. The D gene is left open where the match is weak. Size is omitted from some rows. Given values are once, few, many or a class for expanded clones.

>TRBJ2-5|-|-|TRBV6-5
TGTGCCAGCTCGAGGGATCCAGAGGAGACCCAGTACTTC
CASSRDPEETQYF
>TRBJ2-4|TRBD2|-|TRBV4-1
TGCGCCAGCAGCCAAGATCCCAGCGGGAGCACCCAAAAGGACATTCAGTACTTC
CASSQDPSGSTQKDIQYF
>TRBJ1-5|TRBD1|once|TRBV6-5
TGTGCCAGCAGAAACGGACAGGGGGCGGCTCAGCCCCAGCATTTT
CASRNGQGAAQPQHF
>TRBJ2-7|TRBD1|-|TRBV9
TGTGCCAGCAGCGTGGGGGACAGCCAAACCTACGAGCAGTACTTC
CASSVGDSQTYEQYF
>TRBJ1-5|-|-|TRBV6-2/TRBV6-3
TGTGCCAGCAGTTCTTTCGCCAGTTATAGCAATCAGCCCCAGCATTTT
CASSSFASYSNQPQHF
>TRBJ2-1|TRBD2|-|TRBV4-2
TGTGCCAGCAGCCAGAGTCTAGCGGGAAGCTCCTACAATGAGCAGTTCTTC
CASSQSLAGSSYNEQFF
>TRBJ2-3|-|once|TRBV11-2
TGTGCCAGCAGCCTCCACCGGGCCTCGGGGGATACGCAGTATTTT
CASSLHRASGDTQYF
>TRBJ2-2|TRBD1|-|TRBV27
TGTGCCAGCAGTTTATGGAGACAGGGGGCAGGGGAGCTGTTTTTT
CASSLWRQGAGELFF
>TRBJ2-5|TRBD2|-|TRBV7-9
TGTGCCAGCGGGACTAGCGCCTTAGGGGAGACCCAGTACTTC
CASGTSALGETQYF
>TRBJ1-5|TRBD1|-|TRBV19
TGTGCCAGTACTGGGGGACAGGGCCTGAAGCAGCCCCAGCATTTT
CASTGGQGLKQPQHF
>TRBJ2-3|TRBD1|-|TRBV24-1
TGTGCCACCAGTGACACCATCACAGGGGGCTGGGCAGATACGCAGTATTTT
CATSDTITGGWADTQYF
>TRBJ1-5|-|few|TRBV6-1
TGTGCCAGCAGTGAACAGGGGTATAGCAATCAGCCCCAGCATTTT
CASSEQGYSNQPQHF
>TRBJ2-5|-|-|TRBV9
TGTGCCAGCAGTTCCGGTGGCGGGGGCCGTGAGACCCAGTACTTC
CASSSGGGGRETQYF
>TRBJ1-1|-|-|TRBV5-8
TGTGCCAGCAGCTTCCCTGGGCTTACCACTGAAGCTTTCTTT
CASSFPGLTTEAFF
>TRBJ2-2|-|once|TRBV29-1
TGCAGCGTCGATCGAGAACCAGGAACCGGGGAGCTGTTTTTT
CSVDREPGTGELFF
>TRBJ1-6|TRBD1|-|TRBV6-5
TGTGCCAGCACCACAGGGGGAGGTAATTCACCCCTCCACTTT
CASTTGGGNSPLHF
>TRBJ2-1|TRBD1|once|TRBV25-1
TGTGCCAGCAGTGGCCTTTTACAGGGGGCCACCTACAATGAGCAGTTCTTC
CASSGLLQGATYNEQFF
>TRBJ2-3|TRBD2|-|TRBV27
TGTGCCAGCAGTTTATCCGGCGGGAGCGCAGATACGCAGTATTTT
CASSLSGGSADTQYF
>TRBJ1-3|-|medium-sized|TRBV6-4
TGTGCCAGCAGGGCAGTGTCTGGAAACACCATATATTTT
CASRAVSGNTIYF
>TRBJ2-1|TRBD1|-|TRBV7-8
TGTGCCAGCAGGGTATCCGGGACAGGGCTCAATGAGCAGTTCTTC
CASRVSGTGLNEQFF
>TRBJ1-2|-|once|TRBV6-5
TGTGCCACTTTAAACAGGGTATCGAAGGGCTACACCTTC
CATLNRVSKGYTF
>TRBJ1-4|TRBD1|-|TRBV28
TGTGCCAGCAGTTCCTACAGGGGGGGTAATGAAAAACTGTTTTTT
CASSSYRGGNEKLFF
>TRBJ1-1|TRBD1|-|TRBV18
TGTGCCAGCTCACGGGACAGGAGTTTTGAAGCTTTCTTT
CASSRDRSFEAFF
>TRBJ2-2|TRBD1|-|TRBV29-1
TGCAGCGTTGAAGGGGACAGGGAGGCCGGGGAGCTGTTTTTT
CSVEGDREAGELFF
>TRBJ1-5|-|-|TRBV18
TGTGCCAGCTCGCGGGACGACGGTCAGCCCCAGCATTTT
CASSRDDGQPQHF
>TRBJ2-7|TRBD2|once|TRBV27
TGTGCCAGCAGTCCCGCCCGGCTAGCGGGATTCTACGAGCAGTACTTC
CASSPARLAGFYEQYF
>TRBJ2-2|TRBD2|-|TRBV9
TGTGCCAGCAGCCCACGACTAGCGGGGGCCACCGGGGAGCTGTTTTTT
CASSPRLAGATGELFF
>TRBJ2-7|-|once|TRBV30
TGTGCCTGGAGTGGCCCTAGCTTCTACGAGCAGTACTTC
CAWSGPSFYEQYF
>TRBJ1-1|-|-|TRBV29-1
TGCAGCGTTGGGCAAATTAACACTGAAGCTTTCTTT
CSVGQINTEAFF
>TRBJ2-1|TRBD2|-|TRBV19
TGTGCCAGTAGTACCACTAGCGGGGGATACAATGAGCAGTTCTTC
CASSTTSGGYNEQFF
>TRBJ2-1|TRBD1|once|TRBV9
TGTGCCAGCAGCGTAGTAGGGGGCAGCTACAATGAGCAGTTCTTC
CASSVVGGSYNEQFF